This T cell receptor (beta chain) was sequenced in a study of cytomegalovirus exposure and HLA in healthy donors. Turning to the study itself: As released early, the data held 65 million to 90 million unique TCRs from HLA-typed donors.

The CDR3 is 15 amino acids. Per germline, CDR1 SGHVS and CDR2 FNYEAQ. V lost 5 bases to trimming and J lost 7 bases; unmatched junction nucleotides: 9. The PCR made use of 60 Vbeta and 13 Jbeta primers. Data came from immunoSEQ multiplex PCR; TCRdb stores just in-frame clones and leaves some out. The repertoire holds about 130,000 clones, with about 80% as singletons. The chain couples TRBV7-6 to TRBJ2-1; 9 bases fit TRBD1. The sample comprised PBMCs. This sequence originates from a woman in her thirties or forties in good health and CMV-seropositive. CDR3 protein: CASSPRQGDWNEQFF. The CDR3 DNA reads TGTGCCAGCAGCCCCCGACAGGGGGATTGGAATGAGCAGTTCTTC.